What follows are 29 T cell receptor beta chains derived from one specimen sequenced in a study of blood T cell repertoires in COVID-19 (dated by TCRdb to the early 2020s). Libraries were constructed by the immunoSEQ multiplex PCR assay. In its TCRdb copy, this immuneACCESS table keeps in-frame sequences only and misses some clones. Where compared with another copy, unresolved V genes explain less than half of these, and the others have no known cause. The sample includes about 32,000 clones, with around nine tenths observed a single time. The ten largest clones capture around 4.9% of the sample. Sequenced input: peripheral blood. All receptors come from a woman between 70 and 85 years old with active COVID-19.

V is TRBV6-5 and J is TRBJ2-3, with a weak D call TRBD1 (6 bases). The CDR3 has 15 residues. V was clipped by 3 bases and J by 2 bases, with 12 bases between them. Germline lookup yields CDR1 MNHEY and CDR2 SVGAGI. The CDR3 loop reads CASSYFGQPTDTQYF. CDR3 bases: TGTGCCAGCAGTTATTTCGGACAGCCCACAGATACGCAGTATTTT.

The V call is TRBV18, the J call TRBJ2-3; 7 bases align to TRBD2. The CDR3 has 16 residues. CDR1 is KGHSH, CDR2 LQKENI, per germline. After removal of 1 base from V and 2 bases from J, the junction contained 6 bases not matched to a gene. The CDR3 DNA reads TGTGCCAGCTCACCACTCGGCGGGGGTGACACAGATACGCAGTATTTT. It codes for CASSPLGGGDTDTQYF.

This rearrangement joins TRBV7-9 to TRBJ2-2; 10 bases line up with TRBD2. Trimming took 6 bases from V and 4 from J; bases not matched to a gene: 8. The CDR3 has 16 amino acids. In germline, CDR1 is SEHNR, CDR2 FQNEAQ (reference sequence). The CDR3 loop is CASSPNSGGITGELFF. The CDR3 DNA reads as TGTGCCAGCAGTCCAAATAGCGGGGGGATCACCGGGGAGCTGTTTTTT. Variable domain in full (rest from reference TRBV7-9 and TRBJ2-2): DTGVSQNPRHKITKRGQNVTFRCDPISEHNRLYWYRQTLGQGPEFLTYFQNEAQLEKSRLLSDRFSAERPKGSFSTLEIQRTEQGDSAMYLCASSPNSGGITGELFFGEGSRLTVL.

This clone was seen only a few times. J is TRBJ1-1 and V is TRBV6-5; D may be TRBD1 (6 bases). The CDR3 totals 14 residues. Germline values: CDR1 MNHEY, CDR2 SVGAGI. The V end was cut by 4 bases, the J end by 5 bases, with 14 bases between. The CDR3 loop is CASSLLQGRTEAFF. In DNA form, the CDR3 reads TGTGCCAGCAGTTTATTACAGGGACGGACTGAAGCTTTCTTT.

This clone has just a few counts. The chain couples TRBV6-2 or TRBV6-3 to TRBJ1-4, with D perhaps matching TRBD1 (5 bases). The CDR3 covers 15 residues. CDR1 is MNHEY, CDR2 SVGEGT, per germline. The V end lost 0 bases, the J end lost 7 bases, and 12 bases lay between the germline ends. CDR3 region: CASSYSGLRSEKLFF. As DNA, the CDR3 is TGTGCCAGCAGTTACTCGGGGCTAAGGAGTGAAAAACTGTTTTTT.

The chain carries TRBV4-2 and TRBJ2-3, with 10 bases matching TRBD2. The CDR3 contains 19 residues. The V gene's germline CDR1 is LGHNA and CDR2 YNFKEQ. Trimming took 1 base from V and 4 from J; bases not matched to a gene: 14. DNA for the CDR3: TGTGCCAGCAGCCAAGGGGTGCGTGGAGCGAGCGGGGGGGCAGATACGCAGTATTTT. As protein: CASSQGVRGASGGADTQYF.

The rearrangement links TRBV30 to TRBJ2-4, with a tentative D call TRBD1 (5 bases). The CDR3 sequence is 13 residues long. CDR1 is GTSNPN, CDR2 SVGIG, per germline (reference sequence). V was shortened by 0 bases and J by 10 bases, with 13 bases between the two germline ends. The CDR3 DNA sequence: TGTGCCTGGAGTGTAGGATCAGGGAAAATTCAGTACTTC. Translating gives CAWSVGSGKIQYF.

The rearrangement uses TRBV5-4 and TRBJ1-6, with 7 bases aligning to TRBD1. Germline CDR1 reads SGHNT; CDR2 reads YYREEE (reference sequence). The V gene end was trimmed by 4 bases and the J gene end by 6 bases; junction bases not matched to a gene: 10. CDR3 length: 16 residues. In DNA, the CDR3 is TGTGCCAGCAGCGACTCTAGGACAGGCTTTAATTCACCCCTCCACTTT. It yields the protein CASSDSRTGFNSPLHF.

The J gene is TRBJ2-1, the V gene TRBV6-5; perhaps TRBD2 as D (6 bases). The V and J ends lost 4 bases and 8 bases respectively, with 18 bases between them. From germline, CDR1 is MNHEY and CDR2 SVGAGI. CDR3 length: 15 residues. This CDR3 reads CASSSSTRKVDEQFF. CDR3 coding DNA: TGTGCCAGCAGTTCGTCGACTAGGAAGGTCGATGAGCAGTTCTTC.

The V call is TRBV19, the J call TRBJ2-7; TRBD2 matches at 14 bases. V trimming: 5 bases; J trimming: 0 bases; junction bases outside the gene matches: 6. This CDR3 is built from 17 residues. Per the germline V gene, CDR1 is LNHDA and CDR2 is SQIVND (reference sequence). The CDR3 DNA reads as TGTGCCAGTAGTTTGGGACTAGCGGGGGCAAGCTCCTACGAGCAGTACTTC. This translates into CASSLGLAGASSYEQYF. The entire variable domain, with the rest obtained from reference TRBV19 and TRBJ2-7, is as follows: DGGITQSPKYLFRKEGQNVTLSCEQNLNHDAMYWYRQDPGQGLRLIYYSQIVNDFQKGDIAEGYSVSREKKESFPLTVTSAQKNPTAFYLCASSLGLAGASSYEQYFGPGTRLTVT.

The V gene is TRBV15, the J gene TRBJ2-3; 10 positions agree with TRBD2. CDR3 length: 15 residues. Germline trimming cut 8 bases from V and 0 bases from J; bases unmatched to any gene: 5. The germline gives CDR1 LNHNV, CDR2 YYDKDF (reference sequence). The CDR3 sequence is CATGELAGSTDTQYF. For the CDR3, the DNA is TGTGCCACCGGCGAACTAGCGGGGAGCACAGATACGCAGTATTTT.

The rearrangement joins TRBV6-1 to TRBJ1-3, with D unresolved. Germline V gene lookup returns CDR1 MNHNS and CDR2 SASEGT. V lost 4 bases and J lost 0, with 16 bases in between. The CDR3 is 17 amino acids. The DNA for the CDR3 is TGTGCCAGCAGTGTCCAACTGGGGAGAAGCTCTGGAAACACCATATATTTT. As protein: CASSVQLGRSSGNTIYF.

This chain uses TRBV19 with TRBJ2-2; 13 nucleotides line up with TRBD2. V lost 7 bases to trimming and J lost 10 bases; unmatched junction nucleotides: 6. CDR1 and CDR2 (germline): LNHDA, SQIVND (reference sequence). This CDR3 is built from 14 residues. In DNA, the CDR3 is TGTGCCAGTAACGGACTAGCGGGGGTCACGGAGCTGTTTTTT. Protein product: CASNGLAGVTELFF.

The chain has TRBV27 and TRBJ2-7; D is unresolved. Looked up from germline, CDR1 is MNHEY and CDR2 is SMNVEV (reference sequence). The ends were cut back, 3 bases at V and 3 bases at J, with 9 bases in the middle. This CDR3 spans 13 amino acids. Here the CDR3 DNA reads TGTGCCAGCAGTTTGAGGCCCCGCTACGAGCAGTACTTC. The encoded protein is CASSLRPRYEQYF.

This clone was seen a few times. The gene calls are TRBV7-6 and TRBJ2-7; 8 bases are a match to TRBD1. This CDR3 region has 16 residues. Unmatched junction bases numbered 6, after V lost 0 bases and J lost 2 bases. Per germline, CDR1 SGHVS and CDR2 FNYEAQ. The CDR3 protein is CASSLAPGQAPYEQYF. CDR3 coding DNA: TGTGCCAGCAGCTTAGCGCCGGGACAGGCCCCCTACGAGCAGTACTTC.

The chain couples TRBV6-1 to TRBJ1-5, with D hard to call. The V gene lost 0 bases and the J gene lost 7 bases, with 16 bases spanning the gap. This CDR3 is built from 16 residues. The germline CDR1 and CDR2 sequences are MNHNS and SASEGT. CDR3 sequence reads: CASSEASGMKRQPQHF. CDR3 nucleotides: TGTGCCAGCAGTGAAGCTTCGGGAATGAAAAGACAGCCCCAGCATTTT.

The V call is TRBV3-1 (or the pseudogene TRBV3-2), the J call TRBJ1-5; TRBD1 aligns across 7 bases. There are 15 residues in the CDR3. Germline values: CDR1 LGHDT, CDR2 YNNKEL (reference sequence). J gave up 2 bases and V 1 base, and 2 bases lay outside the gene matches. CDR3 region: CASSQAGTGNQPQHF. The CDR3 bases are TGTGCCAGCAGCCAAGCCGGGACAGGCAATCAGCCCCAGCATTTT.

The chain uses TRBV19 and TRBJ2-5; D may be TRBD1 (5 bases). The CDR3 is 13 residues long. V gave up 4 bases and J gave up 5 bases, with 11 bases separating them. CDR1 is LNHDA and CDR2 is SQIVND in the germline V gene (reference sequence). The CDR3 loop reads CASSTQVQETQYF. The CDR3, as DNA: TGTGCCAGTAGTACACAGGTCCAGGAGACCCAGTACTTC.

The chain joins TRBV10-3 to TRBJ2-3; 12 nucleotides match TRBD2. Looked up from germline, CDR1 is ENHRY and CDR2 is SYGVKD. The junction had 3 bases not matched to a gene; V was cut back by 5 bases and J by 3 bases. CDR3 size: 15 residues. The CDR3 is CAISPSGGATDTQYF. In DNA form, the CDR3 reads TGTGCCATCAGTCCTAGCGGGGGGGCGACAGATACGCAGTATTTT.

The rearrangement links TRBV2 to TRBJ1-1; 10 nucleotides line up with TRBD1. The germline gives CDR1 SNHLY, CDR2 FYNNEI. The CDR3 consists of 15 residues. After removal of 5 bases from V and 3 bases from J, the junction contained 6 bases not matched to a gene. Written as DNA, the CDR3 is TGTGCCAGCAGTTTAACCGGGACAGGGGACACTGAAGCTTTCTTT. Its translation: CASSLTGTGDTEAFF.

This chain's CDR3 is CASSDASGSGTDTQYF. As DNA, the CDR3 is TGTGCCAGCAGTGACGCTAGCGGGTCAGGCACAGATACGCAGTATTTT. The rearrangement links TRBV6-4 to TRBJ2-3; TRBD2 aligns across 8 bases. The V gene end was trimmed by 2 bases and the J gene end by 1 base; junction bases not matched to a gene: 5. Per germline, CDR1 MRHNA and CDR2 SNTAGT. The CDR3 is 16 residues long.

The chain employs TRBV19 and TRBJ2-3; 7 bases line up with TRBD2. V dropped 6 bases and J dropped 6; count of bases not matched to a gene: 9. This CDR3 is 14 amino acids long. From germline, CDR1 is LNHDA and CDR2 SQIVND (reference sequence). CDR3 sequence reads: CASRLGAGLDTQYF. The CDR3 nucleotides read TGTGCCAGTAGACTCGGAGCGGGGTTGGATACGCAGTATTTT.

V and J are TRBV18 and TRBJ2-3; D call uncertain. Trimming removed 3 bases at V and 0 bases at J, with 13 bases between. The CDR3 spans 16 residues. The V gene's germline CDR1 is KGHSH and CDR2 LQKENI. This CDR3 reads CASSPELVGSTDTQYF. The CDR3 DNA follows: TGTGCCAGCTCACCCGAATTAGTGGGCAGCACAGATACGCAGTATTTT.

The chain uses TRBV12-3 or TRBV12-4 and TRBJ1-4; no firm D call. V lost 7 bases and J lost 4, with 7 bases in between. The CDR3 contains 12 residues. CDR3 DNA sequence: TGTGCCAGCACCTCACTTAATGAAAAACTGTTTTTT. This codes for CASTSLNEKLFF.

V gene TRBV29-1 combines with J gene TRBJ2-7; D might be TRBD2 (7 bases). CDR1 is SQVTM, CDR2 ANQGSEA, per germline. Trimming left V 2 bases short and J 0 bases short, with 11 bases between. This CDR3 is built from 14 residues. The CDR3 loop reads CSVEKAGASYEQYF. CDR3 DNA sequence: TGCAGCGTTGAAAAGGCGGGGGCCTCCTACGAGCAGTACTTC.

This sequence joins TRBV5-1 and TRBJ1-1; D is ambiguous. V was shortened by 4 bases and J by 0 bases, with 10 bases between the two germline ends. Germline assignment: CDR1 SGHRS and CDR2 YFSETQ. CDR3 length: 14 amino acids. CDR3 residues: CASSAGLMNTEAFF. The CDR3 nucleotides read TGCGCCAGCAGCGCCGGACTCATGAACACTGAAGCTTTCTTT.

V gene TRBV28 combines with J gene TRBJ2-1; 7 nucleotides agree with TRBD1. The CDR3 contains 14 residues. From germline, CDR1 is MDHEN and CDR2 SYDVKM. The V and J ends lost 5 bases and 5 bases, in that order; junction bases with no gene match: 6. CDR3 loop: CASSPPDRDNEQFF. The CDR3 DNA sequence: TGTGCCAGCAGTCCTCCTGACAGGGACAATGAGCAGTTCTTC.

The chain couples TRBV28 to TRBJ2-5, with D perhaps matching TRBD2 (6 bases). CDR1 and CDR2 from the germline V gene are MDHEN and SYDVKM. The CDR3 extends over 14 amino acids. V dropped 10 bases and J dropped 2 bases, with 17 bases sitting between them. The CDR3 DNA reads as TGTGCCATCGGGACTTACAGCGAACAAGAGACCCAGTACTTC. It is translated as CAIGTYSEQETQYF.

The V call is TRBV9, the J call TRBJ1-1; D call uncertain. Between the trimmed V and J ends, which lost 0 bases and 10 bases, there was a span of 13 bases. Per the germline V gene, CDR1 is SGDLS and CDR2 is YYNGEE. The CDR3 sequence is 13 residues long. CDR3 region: CASSVDGLAAAFF. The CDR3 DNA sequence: TGTGCCAGCAGCGTAGACGGATTAGCGGCAGCTTTCTTT. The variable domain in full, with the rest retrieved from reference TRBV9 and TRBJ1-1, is DSGVTQTPKHLITATGQRVTLRCSPRSGDLSVYWYQQSLDQGLQFLIQYYNGEERAKGNILERFSAQQFPDLHSELNLSSLELGDSALYFCASSVDGLAAAFFGQGTRLTVV.